This is a list of T cell receptor beta chains from one sample in a study of T cells in Graves' hyperthyroidism and ophthalmopathy. Using its own MiXCR run on the multiplex PCR reads, TCRdb lists one record per CDR3 protein. This table holds more than 500,000 distinct CDR3 sequences, approximately 14% found once. Sequencing used blood. These receptor sequences come from a middle-aged woman with Graves' hyperthyroidism. Each CDR3 is given with its conserved first and last residue.

V gene	CDR3 protein
TRBV5-1	CASSPVSSGFTQETQYF
TRBV29-1	CSVLGQDNTDTQYF
TRBV7-3	CASSLNGETLAGYTF
TRBV3-1	CASSHSGSGTKSGELFF
TRBV27	CAPGRTQYF
TRBV12-3/TRBV12-4	CASSSTGRRETQYF
TRBV6-1	CASSEKVYEQYF
TRBV7-3	CASSLGTTNSPLHF
TRBV9	CASSVQGANYGYTF
TRBV6-5	CASSYSNEQFF
TRBV6-5	CASSYSGRVNQPQHF
TRBV11-3	CASSYDRSNEKLFF
TRBV28	CASKGGGNSPLHF
TRBV7-8	CASSLRTGAQGYTF
TRBV6-1	CASSGQYSTDTQYF
TRBV10-3	CAISEAGRPDTQYF
TRBV20-1	CSANPGGYSNQPQHF
TRBV7-3	CASSPHPPYNEQFF
TRBV2	CASSVTSGRGEQFF
TRBV18	CASSPGQVGTDTQYF
TRBV5-5	CASSLGAGLYTQYF
TRBV6-1	CASSSRQPNQPQHF
TRBV6-4	CASSATSGGEQFF
TRBV28	CASSLPGWDTQYF
TRBV29-1	CSVGTDEQAEAFF
TRBV6-1	CASSKGQLSYEQYF
TRBV27	CASSFLGTGNEKLFF
TRBV5-4	CASSLGDRKNTEAFF
TRBV6-1	CASSVGRGGYNEQFF
TRBV6-1	CASRRPETGTRSPLHF
TRBV18	CASSPPGTGVRETQYF
TRBV6-1	CASSGQGTQGVPGELFF
TRBV28	CASSTSRGPSSTDTQYF
TRBV28	CASSFLGQDTYEQYF
TRBV5-8	CASSSTGDIAGELFF
TRBV7-3	CASSEDSNTGELFF
TRBV5-4	CASSGTGTSGGETQYF
TRBV20-1	CSAKQGLNTEAFF
TRBV12-3/TRBV12-4	CASRHNWREVDTGELFF
TRBV10-3	CATSESKDRSSYNEQFF
TRBV20-1	CSAGRQNEKLFF
TRBV2	CASSGEGSNQPQHF
TRBV20-1	CSARTIEQFF
TRBV28	CASSLTGGSPYEQYF
TRBV20-1	CSARGSAPRWANVLTF
TRBV28	CASSQAGDGLAKNIQYF
TRBV7-8	CASSLDLAVIYEQYF